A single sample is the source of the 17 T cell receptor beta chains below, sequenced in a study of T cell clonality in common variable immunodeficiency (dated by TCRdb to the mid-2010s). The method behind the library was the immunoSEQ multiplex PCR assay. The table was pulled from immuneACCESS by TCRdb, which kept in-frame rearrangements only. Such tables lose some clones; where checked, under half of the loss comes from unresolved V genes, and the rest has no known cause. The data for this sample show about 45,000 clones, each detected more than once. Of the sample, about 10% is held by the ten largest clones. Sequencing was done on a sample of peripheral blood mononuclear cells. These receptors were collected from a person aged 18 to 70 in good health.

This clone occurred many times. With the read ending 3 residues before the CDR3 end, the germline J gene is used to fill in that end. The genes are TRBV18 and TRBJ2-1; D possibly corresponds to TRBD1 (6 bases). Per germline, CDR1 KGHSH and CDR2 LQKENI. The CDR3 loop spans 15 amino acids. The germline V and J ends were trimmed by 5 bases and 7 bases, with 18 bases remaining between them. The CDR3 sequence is CASSATGSLWNEQFF. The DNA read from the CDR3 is TGTGCCAGCTCAGCGACAGGATCCCTTTGGAATGAG.

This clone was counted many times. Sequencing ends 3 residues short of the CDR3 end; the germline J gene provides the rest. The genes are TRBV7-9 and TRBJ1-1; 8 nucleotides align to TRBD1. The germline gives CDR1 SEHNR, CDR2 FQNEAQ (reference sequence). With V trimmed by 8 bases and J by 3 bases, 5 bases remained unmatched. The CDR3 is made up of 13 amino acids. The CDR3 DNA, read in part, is TGTGCCAGCCACAGGGGGGGAGACACTGAA. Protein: CASHRGGDTE. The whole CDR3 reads CASHRGGDTEAFF.

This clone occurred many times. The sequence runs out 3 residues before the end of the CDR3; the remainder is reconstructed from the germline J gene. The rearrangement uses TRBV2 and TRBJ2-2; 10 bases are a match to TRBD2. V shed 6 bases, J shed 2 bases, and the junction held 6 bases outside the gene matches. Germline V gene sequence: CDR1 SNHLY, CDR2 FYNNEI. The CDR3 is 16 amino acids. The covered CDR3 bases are TGTGCCAGCAGAGCAGGACTAGCGGAAAACACCGGGGAG. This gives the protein CASRAGLAENTGE. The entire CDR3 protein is CASRAGLAENTGELFF.

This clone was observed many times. CDR3 sequence: CSASATTYEQYF. CDR3 DNA, as far as it was read: TGCAGTGCTAGTGCGACAACCTACGAG. This chain uses TRBV20-1 with TRBJ2-7; D is ambiguous. The read terminates 3 residues before the CDR3 end, so the remaining end is supplied by the germline J gene. This CDR3 is 12 amino acids long. The V gene's germline CDR1 is DFQATT and CDR2 SNEGSKA (reference sequence). V was trimmed by 3 bases and J by 2 bases, leaving 8 bases between them.

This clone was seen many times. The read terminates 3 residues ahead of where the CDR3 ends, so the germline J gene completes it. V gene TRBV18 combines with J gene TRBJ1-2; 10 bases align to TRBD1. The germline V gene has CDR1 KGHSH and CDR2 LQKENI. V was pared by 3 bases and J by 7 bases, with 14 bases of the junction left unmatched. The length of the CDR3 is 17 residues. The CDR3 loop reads CASSPQRDRGAGAGYTF. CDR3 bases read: TGTGCCAGCTCACCCCAAAGGGACAGGGGAGCGGGCGCTGGC.

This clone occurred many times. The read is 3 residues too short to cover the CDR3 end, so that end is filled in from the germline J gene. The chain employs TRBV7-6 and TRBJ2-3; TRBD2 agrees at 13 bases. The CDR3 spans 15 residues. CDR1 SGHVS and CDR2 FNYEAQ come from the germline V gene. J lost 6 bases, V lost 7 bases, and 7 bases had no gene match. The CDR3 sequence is CASKWTSGRWDTQYF. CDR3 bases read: TGTGCCAGCAAGTGGACTAGCGGGAGATGGGATACG.

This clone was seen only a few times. The CDR3 is CAKRGQKNTEAFF. The CDR3 bases that were read are TGTGCCAAAAGGGGACAGAAGAACACTGAA. The chain uses TRBV2 and TRBJ1-1; 7 bases align to TRBD1. The CDR3 end lies 3 residues beyond the end of the read and is filled in from the germline J gene. V shed 10 bases, J shed 1 base, and the junction held 6 bases outside the gene matches. CDR1 SNHLY and CDR2 FYNNEI come from the germline V gene. This CDR3 comprises 13 residues.

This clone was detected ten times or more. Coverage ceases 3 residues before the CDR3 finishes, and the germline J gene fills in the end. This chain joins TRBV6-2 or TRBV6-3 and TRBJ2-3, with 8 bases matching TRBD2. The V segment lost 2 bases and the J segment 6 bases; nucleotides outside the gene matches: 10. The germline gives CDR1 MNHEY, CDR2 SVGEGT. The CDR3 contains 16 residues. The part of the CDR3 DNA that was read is TGTGCCAGCAGTTACCAATCGAGCGGGAGAAGGGATACG. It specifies CASSYQSSGRRDT. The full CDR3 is CASSYQSSGRRDTQYF.

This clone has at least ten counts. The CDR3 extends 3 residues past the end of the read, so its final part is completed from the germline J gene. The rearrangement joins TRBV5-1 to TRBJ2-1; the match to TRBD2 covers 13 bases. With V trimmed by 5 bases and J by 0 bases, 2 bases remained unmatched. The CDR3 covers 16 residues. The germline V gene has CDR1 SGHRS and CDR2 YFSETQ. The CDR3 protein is CASRLAGGSSYNEQFF. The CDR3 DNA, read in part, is TGCGCCAGCAGACTAGCGGGAGGGAGCTCCTACAATGAG. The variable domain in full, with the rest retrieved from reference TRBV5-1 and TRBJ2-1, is KAGVTQTPRYLIKTRGQQVTLSCSPISGHRSVSWYQQTPGQGLQFLFEYFSETQRNKGNFPGRFSGRQFSNSRSEMNVSTLELGDSALYLCASRLAGGSSYNEQFFGPGTRLTVL.

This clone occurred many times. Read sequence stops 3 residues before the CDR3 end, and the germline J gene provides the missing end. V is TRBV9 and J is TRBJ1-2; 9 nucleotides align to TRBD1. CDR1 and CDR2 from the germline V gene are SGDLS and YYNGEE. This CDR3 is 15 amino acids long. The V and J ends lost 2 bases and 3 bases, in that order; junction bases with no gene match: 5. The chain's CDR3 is CASSVGDRVDYGYTF. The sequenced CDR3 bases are TGTGCCAGCAGCGTGGGGGACAGGGTCGACTATGGC. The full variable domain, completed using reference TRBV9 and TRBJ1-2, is DSGVTQTPKHLITATGQRVTLRCSPRSGDLSVYWYQQSLDQGLQFLIQYYNGEERAKGNILERFSAQQFPDLHSELNLSSLELGDSALYFCASSVGDRVDYGYTFGSGTRLTVV.

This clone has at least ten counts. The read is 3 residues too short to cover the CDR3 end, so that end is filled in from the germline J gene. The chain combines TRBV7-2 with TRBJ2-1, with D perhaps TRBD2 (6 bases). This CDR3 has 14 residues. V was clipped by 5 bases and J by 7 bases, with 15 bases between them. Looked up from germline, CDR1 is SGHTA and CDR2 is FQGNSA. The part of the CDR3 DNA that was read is TGTGCCAGCAGCACGGGACTTCAAGGTAATGAG. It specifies CASSTGLQGNE. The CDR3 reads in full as CASSTGLQGNEQFF.

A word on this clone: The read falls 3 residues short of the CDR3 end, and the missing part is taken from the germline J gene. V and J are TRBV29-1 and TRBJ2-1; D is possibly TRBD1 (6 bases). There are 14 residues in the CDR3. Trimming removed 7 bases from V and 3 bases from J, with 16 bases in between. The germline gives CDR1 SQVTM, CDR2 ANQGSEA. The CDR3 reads CSAFKGRGYNEQFF. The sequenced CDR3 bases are TGCAGCGCTTTTAAGGGCAGGGGCTACAATGAG.

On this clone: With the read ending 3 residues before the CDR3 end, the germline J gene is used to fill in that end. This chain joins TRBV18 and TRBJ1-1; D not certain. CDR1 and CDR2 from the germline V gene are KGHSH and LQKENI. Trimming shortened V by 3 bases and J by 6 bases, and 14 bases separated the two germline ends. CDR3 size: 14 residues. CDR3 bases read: TGTGCCAGCTCACCGTTTCCTTACAGTGCTGAA. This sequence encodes CASSPFPYSAE. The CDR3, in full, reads CASSPFPYSAEAFF.

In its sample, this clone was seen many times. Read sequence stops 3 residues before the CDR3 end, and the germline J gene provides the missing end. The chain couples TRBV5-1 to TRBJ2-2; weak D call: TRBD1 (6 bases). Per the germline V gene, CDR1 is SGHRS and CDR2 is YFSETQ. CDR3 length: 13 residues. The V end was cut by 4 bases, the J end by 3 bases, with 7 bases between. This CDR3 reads CASSRQDTGELFF. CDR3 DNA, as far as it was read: TGCGCCAGCAGCCGACAGGACACCGGGGAG.

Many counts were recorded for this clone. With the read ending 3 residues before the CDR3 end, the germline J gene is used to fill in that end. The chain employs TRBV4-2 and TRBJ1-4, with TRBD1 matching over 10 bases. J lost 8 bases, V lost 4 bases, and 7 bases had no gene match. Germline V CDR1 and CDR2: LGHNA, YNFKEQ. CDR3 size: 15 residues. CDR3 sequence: CASSRGVTGGEKLFF. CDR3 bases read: TGTGCCAGCAGCCGCGGGGTGACAGGGGGCGAAAAA.

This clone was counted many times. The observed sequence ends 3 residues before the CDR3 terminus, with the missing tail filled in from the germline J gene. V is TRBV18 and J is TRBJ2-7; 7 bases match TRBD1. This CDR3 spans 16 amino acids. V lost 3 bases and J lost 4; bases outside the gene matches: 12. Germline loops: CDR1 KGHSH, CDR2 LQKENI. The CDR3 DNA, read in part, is TGTGCCAGCTCACCGCCCGGGACAGAGAGTTGGTACGAG. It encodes CASSPPGTESWYE. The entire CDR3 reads CASSPPGTESWYEQYF.

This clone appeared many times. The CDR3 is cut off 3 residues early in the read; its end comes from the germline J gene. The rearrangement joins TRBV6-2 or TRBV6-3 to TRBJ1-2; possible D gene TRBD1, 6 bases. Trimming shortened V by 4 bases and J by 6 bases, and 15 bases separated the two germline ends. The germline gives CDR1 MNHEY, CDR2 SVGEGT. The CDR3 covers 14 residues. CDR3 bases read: TGTGCCAGCAGTTCGTGGGGGCAGGGTAATGGC. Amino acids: CASSSWGQGNG. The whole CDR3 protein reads CASSSWGQGNGYTF.